The 21 T cell receptor beta chains below were found in one sample sequenced in a study of shared clonotypes between healthy human individuals. Assay used: immunoSEQ multiplex PCR; TCRdb lists only in-frame clones, some missing. This table holds about 230,000 clones, approximately 65% found once. The sample comprised memory CD4+ T cells sorted from blood. As to subset: CD45RA-negative fraction. The receptors come from a man younger than 40 in good health.

The chain joins TRBV14 to TRBJ1-1; tentative D call: TRBD1 (5 bases). V was trimmed by 1 base and J by 5 bases, leaving 14 bases between them. CDR3 size: 15 residues. CDR1 SGHDN and CDR2 FVKESK come from the germline V gene. For the CDR3, the DNA is TGTGCCAGCAGCCAAGTCGGTCTGGGGGGGACTGAAGCTTTCTTT. The encoded protein is CASSQVGLGGTEAFF.

This clone was counted only a few times. The chain couples TRBV21-1 to TRBJ1-5. TRBV21-1 is a documented pseudogene. The CDR3 length is 13 residues. The CDR3 bases are TGTGCCAGCAGCTACCCCGGGAATCAGCCCCAGCATTTT. This codes for CASSYPGNQPQHF.

The V gene is TRBV10-1, the J gene TRBJ2-1, with TRBD2 identical over 9 bases. The CDR3 is 16 residues long. The junction had 3 bases not matched to a gene; V was cut back by 0 bases and J by 3 bases. Germline V lookup: CDR1 WNHNN, CDR2 SYGVQD (reference sequence). CDR3 sequence (DNA): TGCGCCAGCAGTGAGTCGACTAGCGGATACTACAATGAGCAGTTCTTC. Residues: CASSESTSGYYNEQFF.

V and J are TRBV2 and TRBJ2-5; 9 nucleotides match TRBD2. The junction had 5 bases not matched to a gene; V was cut back by 8 bases and J by 4 bases. In germline, CDR1 is SNHLY, CDR2 FYNNEI. The length of the CDR3 is 13 residues. The CDR3 coding sequence is TGTGCCAGCGGGGGACTAGCCGGAGAGACCCAGTACTTC. Translated: CASGGLAGETQYF.

The rearrangement uses TRBV27 and TRBJ2-7, with TRBD2 matching 7 bases. V shed 3 bases, J shed 10 bases, and the junction held 6 bases outside the gene matches. The length of the CDR3 is 12 residues. Looked up from germline, CDR1 is MNHEY and CDR2 is SMNVEV (reference sequence). The CDR3 loop is CASSFRGGAQYF. The CDR3 DNA follows: TGTGCCAGCAGTTTCCGCGGGGGAGCTCAGTACTTC.

The chain carries TRBV6-5 and TRBJ2-3; D uncertain. Germline values: CDR1 MNHEY, CDR2 SVGAGI. The CDR3 runs 13 residues. V lost 7 bases and J 0 bases, leaving 8 bases between the germline ends. The CDR3 DNA follows: TGTGCCAGCAAGACCGACAGCACAGATACGCAGTATTTT. Its protein product is CASKTDSTDTQYF.

The chain recombines TRBV27 with TRBJ2-1, with 8 bases matching TRBD2. CDR3 size: 16 residues. Unmatched junction bases numbered 7, after V lost 2 bases and J lost 4 bases. Germline CDR1 and CDR2: MNHEY and SMNVEV (reference sequence). In DNA form, the CDR3 reads TGTGCCAGCAGTTTACTCGGGACTAGGGGGTACAATGAGCAGTTCTTC. The encoded protein is CASSLLGTRGYNEQFF.

In this sample, this clone turned up a few times. The CDR3 nucleotides are TGTGCCAGCAGCGATTGGCAGGACGGGGCCGAGCAGTACTTC. Translating gives CASSDWQDGAEQYF. J is TRBJ2-7 and V is TRBV28, with D perhaps matching TRBD1 or TRBD2 (5 bases each). V dropped 6 bases and J dropped 6 bases, with 18 bases sitting between them. Germline-derived CDR1 and CDR2 are MDHEN and SYDVKM. The CDR3 extends over 14 amino acids. The entire variable domain, with the rest obtained from reference TRBV28 and TRBJ2-7, is as follows: DVKVTQSSRYLVKRTGEKVFLECVQDMDHENMFWYRQDPGLGLRLIYFSYDVKMKEKGDIPEGYSVSREKKERFSLILESASTNQTSMYLCASSDWQDGAEQYFGPGTRLTVT.

The chain uses TRBV4-3 and TRBJ2-1; D unresolved. Germline lookup yields CDR1 LGHNA and CDR2 YSLEER. The CDR3 sequence is 16 residues long. V was shortened by 1 base and J by 2 bases, with 12 bases between the two germline ends. In nucleotides, the CDR3 is TGCGCCAGCAGCCAAGGGGGTCTTAACCCCTACAATGAGCAGTTCTTC. Protein sequence: CASSQGGLNPYNEQFF.

This rearrangement joins TRBV11-3 to TRBJ2-6; no firm D call. The length of the CDR3 is 14 residues. Per the germline V gene, CDR1 is SGHNT and CDR2 is YENEEA. V was pared by 7 bases and J by 0 bases, with 7 bases between. This chain's CDR3 is CASNPFSGANVLTF. The CDR3 nucleotides read TGTGCCAGCAATCCGTTCTCTGGGGCCAACGTCCTGACTTTC.

The chain employs TRBV10-3 and TRBJ1-2; D is uncertain. The ends were cut back, 2 bases at V and 4 bases at J, with 8 bases in the middle. The germline V gene encodes CDR1 ENHRY and CDR2 SYGVKD. This CDR3 is built from 13 residues. Here the CDR3 DNA reads TGTGCCATCAGTGAGGACGGCCCCTATGGCTACACCTTC. The encoded protein is CAISEDGPYGYTF.

The chain's CDR3 is CSVETNSADTQYF. The CDR3 DNA reads TGCAGCGTTGAAACAAATTCGGCAGATACGCAGTATTTT. The chain recombines TRBV29-1 with TRBJ2-3; D ambiguous. V was shortened by 2 bases and J by 4 bases, with 10 bases between the two germline ends. The germline V gene has CDR1 SQVTM and CDR2 ANQGSEA. The CDR3 is 13 amino acids.

The chain couples TRBV18 to TRBJ2-7, with D maybe TRBD2 (6 bases). The CDR3 runs to 16 residues. V lost 0 bases and J lost 7, with 19 bases in between. CDR1 and CDR2 (germline): KGHSH, LQKENI. The CDR3 region is CASSPPQNLATPEQYF. The CDR3 nucleotides are TGTGCCAGCTCACCACCCCAGAATCTAGCGACTCCGGAGCAGTACTTC.

The chain links TRBV5-1 to TRBJ1-1; D ambiguous. Germline V CDR1 and CDR2: SGHRS, YFSETQ. This CDR3 contains 14 residues. V lost 4 bases, J lost 1 base, and 11 bases lay in between. CDR3 residues: CASSGMTANTEAFF. The CDR3 nucleotides are TGCGCCAGCAGCGGAATGACGGCGAACACTGAAGCTTTCTTT.

This chain joins TRBV10-3 and TRBJ2-1; no reliable D call. The germline CDR1 and CDR2 sequences are ENHRY and SYGVKD. This CDR3 contains 14 residues. Trimming removed 1 base at V and 14 bases at J, with 18 bases between. The CDR3 loop reads CAISEWGSRLSEFF. The DNA of the CDR3 is TGTGCCATCAGTGAGTGGGGTTCTAGACTCTCAGAGTTCTTC.

J is TRBJ2-5 and V is TRBV28, with D unclear. The germline V gene encodes CDR1 MDHEN and CDR2 SYDVKM. The length of the CDR3 is 14 residues. V shed 0 bases and J shed 0 bases, with 5 bases lying between them. CDR3 DNA: TGTGCCAGCAGTTTATGGGCAAACCAAGAGACCCAGTACTTC. This encodes CASSLWANQETQYF.

The gene calls are TRBV5-5 and TRBJ2-7; no clear D. Germline V gene sequence: CDR1 SGHKS, CDR2 YYEKEE (reference sequence). The CDR3 has 13 amino acids. V gave up 5 bases and J gave up 0 bases, with 9 bases separating them. The CDR3 DNA follows: TGTGCCAGCAGTCGCGAGAGCTCCTACGAGCAGTACTTC. Amino acids: CASSRESSYEQYF. Based on the CDR3 plus reference TRBV5-5 and TRBJ2-7, the full variable domain is DAGVTQSPTHLIKTRGQQVTLRCSPISGHKSVSWYQQVLGQGPQFIFQYYEKEERGRGNFPDRFSARQFPNYSSELNVNALLLGDSALYLCASSRESSYEQYFGPGTRLTVT.

V gene TRBV9 combines with J gene TRBJ2-3; no clear D. Germline V lookup: CDR1 SGDLS, CDR2 YYNGEE. The CDR3 runs 15 residues. Trimming shortened V by 0 bases and J by 2 bases, and 10 bases separated the two germline ends. CDR3 in amino acids: CASSVGGHNTDTQYF. CDR3 sequence (DNA): TGTGCCAGCAGCGTAGGGGGTCACAACACAGATACGCAGTATTTT.

The rearrangement joins TRBV6-9 to TRBJ1-5; D gene uncertain. In germline, CDR1 is MNHGY, CDR2 SVAAGI. This CDR3 has 14 amino acids. Trimming removed 4 bases at V and 0 bases at J, with 7 bases between. CDR3 sequence (DNA): TGTGCCAGCAGTTCAACGCATAGCAATCAGCCCCAGCATTTT. Protein: CASSSTHSNQPQHF.

This sequence joins TRBV7-9 and TRBJ2-1; tentative D call: TRBD2 (6 bases). CDR3 length equals 17 residues. V lost 3 bases to trimming and J lost 4 bases, with 19 bases between them. Germline V gene lookup returns CDR1 SEHNR and CDR2 FQNEAQ (reference sequence). CDR3 nucleotides: TGTGCCAGCAGCTTGGGGATGCGGACTATAAAATACAATGAGCAGTTCTTC. Translated, it gives CASSLGMRTIKYNEQFF.

The chain couples TRBV5-1 to TRBJ1-1; TRBD1 is a possible D gene (6 bases). V gave up 4 bases and J gave up 3 bases, with 13 bases separating them. In germline, CDR1 is SGHRS, CDR2 YFSETQ. The CDR3 runs to 14 residues. The CDR3, as DNA: TGCGCCAGCAGCCCGCAGGGGAGGCACACTGAAGCTTTCTTT. As protein: CASSPQGRHTEAFF.